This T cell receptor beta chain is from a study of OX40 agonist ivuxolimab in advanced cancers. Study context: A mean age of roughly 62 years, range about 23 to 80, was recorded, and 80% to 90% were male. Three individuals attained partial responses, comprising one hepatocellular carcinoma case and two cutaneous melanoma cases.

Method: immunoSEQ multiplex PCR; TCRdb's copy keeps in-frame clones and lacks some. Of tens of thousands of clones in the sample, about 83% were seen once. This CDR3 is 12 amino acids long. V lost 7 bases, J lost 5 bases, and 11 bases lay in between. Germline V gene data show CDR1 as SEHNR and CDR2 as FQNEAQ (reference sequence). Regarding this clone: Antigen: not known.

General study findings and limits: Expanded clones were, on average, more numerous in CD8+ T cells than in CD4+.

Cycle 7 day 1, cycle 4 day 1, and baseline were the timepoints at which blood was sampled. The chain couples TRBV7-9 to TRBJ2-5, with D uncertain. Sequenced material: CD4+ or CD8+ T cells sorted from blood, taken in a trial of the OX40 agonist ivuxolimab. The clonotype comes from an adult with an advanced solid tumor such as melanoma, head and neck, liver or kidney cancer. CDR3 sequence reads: CASNRGVETQYF. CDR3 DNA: TGTGCCAGCAACCGAGGAGTTGAGACCCAGTACTTC. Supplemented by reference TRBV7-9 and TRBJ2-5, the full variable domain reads DTGVSQNPRHKITKRGQNVTFRCDPISEHNRLYWYRQTLGQGPEFLTYFQNEAQLEKSRLLSDRFSAERPKGSFSTLEIQRTEQGDSAMYLCASNRGVETQYFGPGTRLLVL.